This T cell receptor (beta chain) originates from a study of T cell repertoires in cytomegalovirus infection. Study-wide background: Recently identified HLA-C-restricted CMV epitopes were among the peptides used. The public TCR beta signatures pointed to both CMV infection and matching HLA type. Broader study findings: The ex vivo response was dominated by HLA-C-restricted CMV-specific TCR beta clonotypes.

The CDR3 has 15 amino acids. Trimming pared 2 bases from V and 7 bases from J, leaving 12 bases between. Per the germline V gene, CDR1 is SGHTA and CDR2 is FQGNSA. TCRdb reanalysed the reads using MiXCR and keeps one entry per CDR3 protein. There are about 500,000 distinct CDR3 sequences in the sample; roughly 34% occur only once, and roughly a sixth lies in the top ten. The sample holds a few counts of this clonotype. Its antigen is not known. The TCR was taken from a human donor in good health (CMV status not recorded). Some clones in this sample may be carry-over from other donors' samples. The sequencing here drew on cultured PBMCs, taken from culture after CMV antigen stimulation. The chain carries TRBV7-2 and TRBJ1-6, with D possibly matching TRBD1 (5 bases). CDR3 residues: CASSLSLGENSPLHF. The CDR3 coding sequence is TGTGCCAGCAGCTTATCTTTGGGGGAAAATTCACCCCTCCACTTT.